Each of the 21 T cell receptor beta chains below was sequenced from the same sample in a study of monozygotic twins with inflammatory bowel disease. TCRdb reprocessed the 5' RACE reads and stores each CDR3 protein as one record, lacking DNA. In total, the table holds about 420,000 distinct CDR3 sequences. Specimen: blood. The source of these receptors is a human donor with ulcerative colitis or Crohn's disease, or a healthy co-twin of an affected twin (not recorded which).

The rearrangement joins TRBV5-1 to TRBJ2-1. The CDR3 sequence is 13 residues long. Germline V gene data show CDR1 as SGHRS and CDR2 as YFSETQ. This CDR3 is CASSLPPSTEQFF. The full variable domain, rest sourced from reference TRBV5-1 and TRBJ2-1, is KAGVTQTPRYLIKTRGQQVTLSCSPISGHRSVSWYQQTPGQGLQFLFEYFSETQRNKGNFPGRFSGRQFSNSRSEMNVSTLELGDSALYLCASSLPPSTEQFFGPGTRLTVL.

V and J are TRBV5-1 and TRBJ2-3; the D call from TCRdb, TRBD2, cannot be confirmed without DNA. CDR3 length: 19 amino acids. CDR1 is SGHRS and CDR2 is YFSETQ in the germline V gene. CDR3 in amino acids: CASSSTLRTSGREGDTQYF.

The CDR3 is CSAMGTNYGYTF. The chain links TRBV20-1 to TRBJ1-2. CDR1 and CDR2 from the germline V gene are DFQATT and SNEGSKA (reference sequence). The CDR3 runs 12 residues.

The chain couples TRBV28 to TRBJ2-7. The germline V gene has CDR1 MDHEN and CDR2 SYDVKM. This CDR3 region has 12 residues. CDR3 in amino acids: CATDRGSYEQYF.

This chain uses TRBV4-3 with TRBJ1-2; TCRdb calls TRBD1, which cannot be checked without DNA. Germline CDR1 reads LGHNA; CDR2 reads YSLEER. The CDR3 is 18 residues long. CDR3 sequence reads: CASSQGGEQTVLYYGYTF.

The V gene is TRBV30, the J gene TRBJ1-2; the TRBD1 assignment by TCRdb is unverifiable without DNA. The CDR3 totals 12 residues. The germline CDR1 and CDR2 sequences are GTSNPN and SVGIG (reference sequence). The CDR3 spells CAWRGTGSGYTF. Drawing the rest from reference TRBV30 and TRBJ1-2, the complete variable domain is SQTIHQWPATLVQPVGSPLSLECTVEGTSNPNLYWYRQAAGRGLQLLFYSVGIGQISSEVPQNLSASRPQDRQFILSSKKLLLSDSGFYLCAWRGTGSGYTFGSGTRLTVV.

The V call is TRBV5-6, the J call TRBJ2-5. The germline V gene encodes CDR1 SGHDT and CDR2 YYEEEE. The CDR3 length is 14 residues. The CDR3: CDSSLTAIGETQYF.

The chain has TRBV20-1 and TRBJ2-7; the TRBD1 assignment by TCRdb is unverifiable without DNA. The CDR3 is 14 residues long. Germline assignment: CDR1 DFQATT and CDR2 SNEGSKA (reference sequence). The CDR3 is CSAKTGNRPYEQYF.

This chain links TRBV2 with TRBJ2-1; TCRdb outputs TRBD2, but without DNA this stays unchecked. The CDR3 totals 14 residues. Germline assignment: CDR1 SNHLY and CDR2 FYNNEI. The CDR3 is CASTGTSSYNEQFF.

The rearrangement joins TRBV30 to TRBJ2-7; checking the TCRdb D call of TRBD2 is not possible without DNA. Germline CDR1 GTSNPN, CDR2 SVGIG (reference sequence). The CDR3 totals 13 residues. The CDR3 is CAWSGGGSYEQYF. Together with reference TRBV30 and TRBJ2-7, the CDR3 gives the full variable domain: SQTIHQWPATLVQPVGSPLSLECTVEGTSNPNLYWYRQAAGRGLQLLFYSVGIGQISSEVPQNLSASRPQDRQFILSSKKLLLSDSGFYLCAWSGGGSYEQYFGPGTRLTVT.

The chain is built from TRBV30 and TRBJ2-1; lacking DNA, the TRBD2 call made by TCRdb goes unchecked. The CDR3 is made up of 13 amino acids. CDR1 is GTSNPN, CDR2 SVGIG, per germline (reference sequence). CDR3: CAWSGTSGDEQFF.

The V and J genes are TRBV29-1 and TRBJ2-3; TCRdb's D call of TRBD1 is untestable without DNA. The germline V gene encodes CDR1 SQVTM and CDR2 ANQGSEA. The CDR3 has 13 amino acids. The CDR3 sequence is CSAGREPPGTQYF.

The V call is TRBV5-5, the J call TRBJ2-4; TCRdb indicates TRBD2, and absent DNA this call remains unverified. The CDR3 runs 17 residues. CDR1 and CDR2 from the germline V gene are SGHKS and YYEKEE (reference sequence). The CDR3 is CASSLASPGMARNIQYF. The complete variable domain, with remaining parts taken from reference TRBV5-5 and TRBJ2-4, reads DAGVTQSPTHLIKTRGQQVTLRCSPISGHKSVSWYQQVLGQGPQFIFQYYEKEERGRGNFPDRFSARQFPNYSSELNVNALLLGDSALYLCASSLASPGMARNIQYFGAGTRLSVL.

The rearrangement links TRBV15 to TRBJ1-2; TCRdb returns TRBD1, unconfirmable since there is no DNA. Per the germline V gene, CDR1 is LNHNV and CDR2 is YYDKDF (reference sequence). The CDR3 sequence is 14 residues long. The CDR3 is CATSRDRQGHGYTF.

The V gene is TRBV24-1, the J gene TRBJ2-2; TCRdb names TRBD1, which stays unverified in the absence of DNA. The germline gives CDR1 KGHDR, CDR2 SFDVKD. This CDR3 region has 16 residues. The CDR3: CATSDGGTGLTGELFF.

The chain is built from TRBV7-2 and TRBJ2-7; TCRdb's D call of TRBD2 is untestable without DNA. Per germline, CDR1 SGHTA and CDR2 FQGNSA. The CDR3 runs 14 residues. The CDR3 loop reads CASSLYSGSNEQYF.

The chain carries TRBV7-2 and TRBJ1-2. CDR3 size: 15 residues. CDR1 and CDR2 (germline): SGHTA, FQGNSA. CDR3 in amino acids: CASSLAERVRGGYTF.

V usage is TRBV11-2 and J usage is TRBJ2-3; checking the TCRdb D call of TRBD2 is not possible without DNA. The CDR3 contains 12 residues. Germline lookup yields CDR1 SGHAT and CDR2 FQNNGV. Here the CDR3 reads CASSETSGTQYF.

This chain links TRBV6-4 with TRBJ2-1. The CDR3 loop spans 16 amino acids. CDR1 is MRHNA and CDR2 is SNTAGT in the germline V gene. This chain's CDR3 is CASSDSNRVGNNEQFF.

The J gene is TRBJ2-7, the V gene TRBV15; TCRdb's D gene call, TRBD2, goes unchecked for lack of DNA. This CDR3 contains 12 residues. Germline CDR1 and CDR2: LNHNV and YYDKDF (reference sequence). CDR3 region: CAVGSTAGEQYF.

This chain links TRBV6-2 or TRBV6-3 with TRBJ1-1; TCRdb picks TRBD1, but there is no DNA to check that call. CDR3 size: 13 residues. CDR1 and CDR2 from the germline V gene are MNHEY and SVGEGT. CDR3 protein: CASSHGGITEAFF.